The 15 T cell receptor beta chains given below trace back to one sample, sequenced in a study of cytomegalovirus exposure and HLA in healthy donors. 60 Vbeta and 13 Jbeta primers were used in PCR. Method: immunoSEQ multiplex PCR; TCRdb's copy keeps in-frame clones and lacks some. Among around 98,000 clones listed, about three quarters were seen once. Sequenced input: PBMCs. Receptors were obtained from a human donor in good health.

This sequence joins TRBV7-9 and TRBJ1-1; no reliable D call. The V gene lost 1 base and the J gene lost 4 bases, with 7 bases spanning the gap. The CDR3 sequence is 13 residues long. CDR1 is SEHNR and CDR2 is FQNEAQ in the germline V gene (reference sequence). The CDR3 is CASSLGPVTEAFF. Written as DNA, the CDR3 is TGTGCCAGCAGCTTAGGTCCAGTCACTGAAGCTTTCTTT.

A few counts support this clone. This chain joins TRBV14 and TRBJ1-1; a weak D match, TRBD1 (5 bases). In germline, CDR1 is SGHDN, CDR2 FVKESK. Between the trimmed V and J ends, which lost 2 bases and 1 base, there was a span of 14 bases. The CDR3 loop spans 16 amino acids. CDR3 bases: TGTGCCAGCAGCCAATTCGGTCAGGGAAGGAACACTGAAGCTTTCTTT. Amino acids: CASSQFGQGRNTEAFF.

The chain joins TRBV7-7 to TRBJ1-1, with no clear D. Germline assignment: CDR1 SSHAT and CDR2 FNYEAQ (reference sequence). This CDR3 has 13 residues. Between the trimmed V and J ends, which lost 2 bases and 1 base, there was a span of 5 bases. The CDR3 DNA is TGTGCCAGCAGCTTATCCAGGAACACTGAAGCTTTCTTT. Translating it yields CASSLSRNTEAFF.

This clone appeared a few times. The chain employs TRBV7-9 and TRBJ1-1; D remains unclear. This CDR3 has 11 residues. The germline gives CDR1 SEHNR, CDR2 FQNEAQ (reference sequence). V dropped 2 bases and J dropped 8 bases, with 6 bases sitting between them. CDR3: CASSLSREAFF. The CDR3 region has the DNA TGTGCCAGCAGCTTATCGCGGGAAGCTTTCTTT.

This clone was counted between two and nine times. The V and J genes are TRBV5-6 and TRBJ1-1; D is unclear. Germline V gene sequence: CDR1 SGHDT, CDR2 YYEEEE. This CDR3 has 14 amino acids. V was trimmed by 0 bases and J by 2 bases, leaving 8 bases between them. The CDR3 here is CASSLERRNTEAFF. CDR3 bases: TGTGCCAGCAGCTTGGAGAGGAGAAACACTGAAGCTTTCTTT.

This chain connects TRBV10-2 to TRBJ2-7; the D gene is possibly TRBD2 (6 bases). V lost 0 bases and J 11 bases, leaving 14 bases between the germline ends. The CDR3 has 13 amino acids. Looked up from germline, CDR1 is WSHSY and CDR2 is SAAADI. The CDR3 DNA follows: TGCGCCAGCAGTGAGTCGGGGGGAGAACGGGAGTACTTC. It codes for CASSESGGEREYF.

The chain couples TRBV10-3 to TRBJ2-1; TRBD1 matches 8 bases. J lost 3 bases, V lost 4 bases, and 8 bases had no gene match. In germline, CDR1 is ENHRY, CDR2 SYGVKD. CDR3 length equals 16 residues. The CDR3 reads CAISGQTGVNYNEQFF. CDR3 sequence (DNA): TGTGCCATCAGTGGACAGACAGGGGTGAACTACAATGAGCAGTTCTTC.

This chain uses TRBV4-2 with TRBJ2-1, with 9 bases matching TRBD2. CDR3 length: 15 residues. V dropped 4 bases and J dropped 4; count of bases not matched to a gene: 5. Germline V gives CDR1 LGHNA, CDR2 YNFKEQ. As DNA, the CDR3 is TGTGCCAGCAGCCTCCTAGCGGGGCTGTACAATGAGCAGTTCTTC. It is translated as CASSLLAGLYNEQFF.

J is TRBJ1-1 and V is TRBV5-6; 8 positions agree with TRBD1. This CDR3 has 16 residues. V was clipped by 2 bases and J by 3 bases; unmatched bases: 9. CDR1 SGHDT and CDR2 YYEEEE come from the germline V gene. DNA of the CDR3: TGTGCCAGCAGCTTTGAGAACAGGGGGACGGACACTGAAGCTTTCTTT. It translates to CASSFENRGTDTEAFF.

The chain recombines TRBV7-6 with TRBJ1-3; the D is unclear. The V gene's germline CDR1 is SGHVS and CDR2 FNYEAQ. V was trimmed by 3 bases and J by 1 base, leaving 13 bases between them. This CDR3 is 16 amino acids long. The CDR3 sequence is CASSLQNTRSGNTIYF. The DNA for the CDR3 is TGTGCCAGCAGCTTGCAAAACACCAGATCTGGAAACACCATATATTTT.

CDR3 region: CASSPGTGKGEQFF. CDR3 coding DNA: TGTGCCAGCAGCCCTGGGACAGGTAAAGGGGAGCAGTTCTTC. This rearrangement joins TRBV7-2 to TRBJ2-1; 8 bases are shared with TRBD1. Trimming cost V 5 bases and J 10 bases; bases outside gene matches: 10. The CDR3 has 14 amino acids. Germline values: CDR1 SGHTA, CDR2 FQGNSA.

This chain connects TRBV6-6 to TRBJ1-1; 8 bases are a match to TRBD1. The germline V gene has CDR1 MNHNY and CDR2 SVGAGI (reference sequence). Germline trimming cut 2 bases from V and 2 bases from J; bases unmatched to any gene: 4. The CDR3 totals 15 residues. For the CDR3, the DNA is TGTGCCAGCAGTTACGCGGGACAGGAAAACACTGAAGCTTTCTTT. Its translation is CASSYAGQENTEAFF.

The CDR3 DNA reads as TGTGCCAGCAGTGATATGTGGGGGCGCAATCAGCCCCAGCATTTT. Translation: CASSDMWGRNQPQHF. V is TRBV6-1 and J is TRBJ1-5, with D perhaps TRBD1 (6 bases). The V end lost 3 bases, the J end lost 2 bases, and 11 bases lay between the germline ends. CDR3 length equals 15 residues. The germline V gene encodes CDR1 MNHNS and CDR2 SASEGT.

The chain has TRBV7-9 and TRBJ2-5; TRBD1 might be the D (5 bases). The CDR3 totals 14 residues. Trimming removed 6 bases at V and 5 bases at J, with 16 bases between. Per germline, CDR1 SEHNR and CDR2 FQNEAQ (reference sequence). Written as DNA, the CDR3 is TGTGCCAGCAGGCGACAGAGTCAGCAGGAGACCCAGTACTTC. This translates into CASRRQSQQETQYF.

CDR3 DNA: TGTGCCAGCAGCCGTAATGTGGTTAGCTCCTACGAGCAGTACTTC. It codes for CASSRNVVSSYEQYF. The chain recombines TRBV5-5 with TRBJ2-7; D not certain. Germline assignment: CDR1 SGHKS and CDR2 YYEKEE (reference sequence). Trimming removed 4 bases from V and 0 bases from J, with 14 bases in between. The CDR3 covers 15 residues.